This T cell receptor (beta chain) was identified in a study of metastatic and nonmetastatic thyroid tumors. On the study more broadly: Repertoires from blood and tumor or nodule tissue of malignant and benign thyroid patients were compared. Study results and caveats: It was reported that TCR beta diversity was significantly higher in malignant thyroid tumors than benign nodules, in blood and tumor.

The germline CDR1 and CDR2 sequences are MNHEY and SMNVEV (reference sequence). This CDR3 has 12 amino acids. Among the patients, none had received any treatment before thyroid surgery. Concerning this clone itself: The antigen is undetermined. The junction does not match germline at one end; this may be a read error.

In the original processing: The distant-metastasis classifier for papillary thyroid cancer was built from CDR3 differences across clinicopathological groups. TCRdb ran MiXCR on the PCR reads. The V and J calls, along with clone size, are taken from TCRdb and not from the paper's own processing. The sample includes roughly 8,900 clones, around 30% of them seen just once. The receptor comes from a female donor with papillary thyroid cancer or a benign thyroid nodule (not recorded which). Some clones in this sample may be carry-over from other donors' samples. This chain connects TRBV27 to TRBJ2-5; D remains unclear. The sample taken for sequencing was adjacent normal tissue. CDR3 residues: CASSHPHETKYF. CDR3 nucleotide sequence: TGTGCCAGCAGTCACCCTCATGAGACCAAGTACTTC.